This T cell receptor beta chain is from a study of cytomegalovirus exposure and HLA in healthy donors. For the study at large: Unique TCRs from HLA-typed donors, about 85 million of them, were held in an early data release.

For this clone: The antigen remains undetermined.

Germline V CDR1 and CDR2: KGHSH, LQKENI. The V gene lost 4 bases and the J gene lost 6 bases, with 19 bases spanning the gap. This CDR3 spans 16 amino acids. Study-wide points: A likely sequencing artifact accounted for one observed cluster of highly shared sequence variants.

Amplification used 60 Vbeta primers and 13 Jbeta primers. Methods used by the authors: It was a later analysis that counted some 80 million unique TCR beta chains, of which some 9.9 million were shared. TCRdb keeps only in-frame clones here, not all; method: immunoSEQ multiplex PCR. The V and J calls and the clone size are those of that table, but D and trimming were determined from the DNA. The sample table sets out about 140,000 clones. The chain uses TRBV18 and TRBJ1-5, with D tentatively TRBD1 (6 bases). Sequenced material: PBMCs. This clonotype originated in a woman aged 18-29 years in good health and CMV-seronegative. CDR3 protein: CASSRTPGQGSQPQHF. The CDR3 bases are TGTGCCAGCTCACGTACTCCGGGCCAGGGGAGTCAGCCCCAGCATTTT.